The 28 T cell receptor beta chains presented below share a single source sample, sequenced in a study of T-cell reconstitution after alpha-beta-depleted transplantation in children. Preparing the TCRbeta library involved the use of unique molecular identifiers. In TCRdb, the PCR reads were re-called with MiXCR into one record per CDR3 protein. The repertoire holds some 520,000 distinct CDR3 sequences, with 30% to 35% as singletons. The sequenced sample was PBMCs from the stem cell graft donor, obtained from the stem cell graft. The receptors here all came from a human donor who donated a stem cell graft to a child with aplastic anemia.

This chain uses TRBV10-3 with TRBJ2-3, with 12 bases aligning to TRBD2. There are 15 residues in the CDR3. V shed 6 bases, J shed 5 bases, and the junction held 6 bases outside the gene matches. Per germline, CDR1 ENHRY and CDR2 SYGVKD. In DNA, the CDR3 is TGTGCCATCAGAGAGACTAGCGGGAGTAAAGATACGCAGTATTTT. Residues: CAIRETSGSKDTQYF.

The CDR3 nucleotides are TGCAGCGTTGAACAACTAGCGGCGGAGTCGACAGATACGCAGTATTTT. This translates into CSVEQLAAESTDTQYF. The J gene is TRBJ2-3, the V gene TRBV29-1; 8 bases fit TRBD2. The trim removed 2 bases at V and 3 bases at J, leaving 10 bases unmatched. Germline loops: CDR1 SQVTM, CDR2 ANQGSEA. The CDR3 has 16 residues.

The chain uses TRBV7-9 and TRBJ2-6; D could derive from TRBD1 or TRBD2 (5 bases each). V lost 5 bases and J lost 3, with 11 bases in between. CDR3 length: 15 residues. From germline, CDR1 is SEHNR and CDR2 FQNEAQ (reference sequence). The CDR3 region has the DNA TGTGCCAGCAGCCTCGGGGCTGGTGGGGCCAACGTCCTGACTTTC. Translating gives CASSLGAGGANVLTF.

This clonotype occurred once. This chain uses TRBV28 with TRBJ2-3; D gene unclear. The ends were cut back, 2 bases at V and 2 bases at J, with 8 bases in the middle. The CDR3 has 14 residues. In germline, CDR1 is MDHEN, CDR2 SYDVKM. The CDR3: CASSLRRHTDTQYF. Written as DNA, the CDR3 is TGTGCCAGCAGTTTACGGCGGCACACAGATACGCAGTATTTT.

This clonotype has just a few counts. This rearrangement joins TRBV6-2 or TRBV6-3 to TRBJ2-1; TRBD2 aligns across 11 bases. With V trimmed by 5 bases and J by 8 bases, 8 bases remained unmatched. The CDR3 loop spans 15 amino acids. Germline V CDR1 and CDR2: MNHEY, SVGEGT. The DNA for the CDR3 is TGTGCCAGCAGTGACACTAGCGGGAGTATCTATGAGCAGTTCTTC. Translated, it gives CASSDTSGSIYEQFF.

The CDR3 DNA is TGTGCTAGTGGTTCCCAGTACCTGGGCTACACCTTC. Protein sequence: CASGSQYLGYTF. This sequence joins TRBV12-5 and TRBJ1-2; D remains ambiguous. V gave up 4 bases and J gave up 8 bases, with 11 bases separating them. This CDR3 comprises 12 residues. Germline V lookup: CDR1 LGHNT, CDR2 FRNRAP.

This clonotype was found a few times. The genes are TRBV7-2 and TRBJ2-1, with 7 bases matching TRBD2. With 5 bases clipped from V and 6 bases from J, the junction kept 7 bases outside the gene matches. The CDR3 totals 14 residues. From germline, CDR1 is SGHTA and CDR2 FQGNSA. The CDR3 loop reads CASSLSTSANEQFF. CDR3 sequence (DNA): TGTGCCAGCAGCCTTAGTACTAGCGCCAATGAGCAGTTCTTC.

The chain combines TRBV7-2 with TRBJ2-3; D remains ambiguous. Germline CDR1 is SGHTA and CDR2 is FQGNSA. The CDR3 extends over 14 amino acids. V shed 1 base and J shed 3 bases, with 8 bases lying between them. The CDR3 DNA sequence: TGTGCCAGCAGCTTAGTTTCTAGAACAGATACGCAGTATTTT. Translating gives CASSLVSRTDTQYF.

This clonotype was counted a few times. The rearrangement links TRBV20-1 to TRBJ1-1; D gene uncertain. The CDR3 extends over 16 amino acids. CDR1 DFQATT and CDR2 SNEGSKA come from the germline V gene (reference sequence). Trimming removed 5 bases at V and 4 bases at J, with 23 bases between. In DNA form, the CDR3 reads TGCAGTGCTGCCCCCGTAGACACCTTTTTGGGCACTGAAGCTTTCTTT. This gives the protein CSAAPVDTFLGTEAFF.

The CDR3 region has the DNA TGTGCCAGCAGCCAAGGGACCGCCGGCCTGTTTTTT. It is translated as CASSQGTAGLFF. V gene TRBV7-9 combines with J gene TRBJ2-2; perhaps D is TRBD1 or TRBD2 (5 bases each). The CDR3 runs to 12 residues. Per the germline V gene, CDR1 is SEHNR and CDR2 is FQNEAQ (reference sequence). Trimming took off 5 bases at V and 14 bases at J, with 15 bases between the two ends. Complete variable domain (other parts from reference TRBV7-9 and TRBJ2-2): DTGVSQNPRHKITKRGQNVTFRCDPISEHNRLYWYRQTLGQGPEFLTYFQNEAQLEKSRLLSDRFSAERPKGSFSTLEIQRTEQGDSAMYLCASSQGTAGLFFGEGSRLTVL.

V and J are TRBV7-2 and TRBJ2-1; 8 bases align to TRBD2. Germline values: CDR1 SGHTA, CDR2 FQGNSA. CDR3 length: 15 amino acids. V lost 1 base, J lost 8 bases, and 7 bases stayed unmatched. CDR3 sequence reads: CASSLGAGVWDEQFF. The CDR3, as DNA: TGTGCCAGCAGCTTAGGAGCGGGAGTTTGGGATGAGCAGTTCTTC.

V and J are TRBV19 and TRBJ2-2; possible D gene TRBD2, 6 bases. The ends were cut back, 3 bases at V and 5 bases at J, with 13 bases in the middle. The germline CDR1 and CDR2 sequences are LNHDA and SQIVND (reference sequence). CDR3 length equals 15 residues. DNA for the CDR3: TGTGCCAGTAGTATCGCGGGACTCCCTACCGGGGAGCTGTTTTTT. This codes for CASSIAGLPTGELFF.

This chain links TRBV12-3 or TRBV12-4 with TRBJ2-1; TRBD2 agrees at 8 bases. V lost 8 bases to trimming and J lost 6 bases; unmatched junction nucleotides: 9. This CDR3 is built from 14 residues. CDR3: CASGSGLALNEQFF. The CDR3 DNA reads as TGTGCCAGCGGCTCAGGACTAGCTCTCAATGAGCAGTTCTTC.

Concerning this clonotype itself: The junction differs from germline at one of its ends, possibly a read error. This chain uses TRBV28 with TRBJ1-2; 11 bases are a match to TRBD1. Germline CDR1 reads MDHEN; CDR2 reads SYDVKM. CDR3 size: 12 residues. CDR3 nucleotide sequence: TGTGCCAGCAGCGGACAGGGGGCGGGTGTCGCCTTC. Translated, it gives CASSGQGAGVAF.

The chain uses TRBV5-5 and TRBJ1-1; D is uncertain. The CDR3 is 15 amino acids. Germline-derived CDR1 and CDR2 are SGHKS and YYEKEE (reference sequence). Between the trimmed V and J ends, which lost 4 bases and 11 bases, there was a span of 24 bases. The CDR3 coding sequence is TGTGCCAGCAGCCCACCTCTCGCCTTTTCGGTGGAGGCTTTCTTT. Translated: CASSPPLAFSVEAFF.

The chain combines TRBV11-2 with TRBJ2-5; D possibly corresponds to TRBD1 (5 bases). Germline V gene lookup returns CDR1 SGHAT and CDR2 FQNNGV. The CDR3 length is 14 residues. V lost 2 bases, J lost 5 bases, and 12 bases lay in between. This chain's CDR3 is CASSLSRAWETQYF. In DNA form, the CDR3 reads TGTGCCAGCAGCTTAAGCAGGGCTTGGGAGACCCAGTACTTC. Full variable domain (missing parts from reference TRBV11-2 and TRBJ2-5): EAGVAQSPRYKIIEKRQSVAFWCNPISGHATLYWYQQILGQGPKLLIQFQNNGVVDDSQLPKDRFSAERLKGVDSTLKIQPAKLEDSAVYLCASSLSRAWETQYFGPGTRLLVL.

The sample holds a few counts of this clonotype. V and J are TRBV18 and TRBJ1-1; 9 nucleotides match TRBD1. CDR1 and CDR2 (germline): KGHSH, LQKENI. The CDR3 covers 15 residues. V gave up 1 base and J gave up 1 base; unmatched junction bases: 1. Here the CDR3 reads CASSPQQGANTEAFF. DNA for the CDR3: TGTGCCAGCTCACCACAACAGGGGGCGAACACTGAAGCTTTCTTT.

This clonotype appeared a few times. The V gene is TRBV12-3 or TRBV12-4, the J gene TRBJ1-1; perhaps TRBD1 as D (5 bases). The CDR3 covers 12 residues. Trimming cost V 0 bases and J 10 bases, with 9 bases left between them. The DNA of the CDR3 is TGTGCCAGCAGTTTAGCGCTAGGGGTAGCTTTCTTT. Translating it yields CASSLALGVAFF.

This chain connects TRBV25-1 to TRBJ2-5; D possibly corresponds to TRBD2 (6 bases). CDR1 and CDR2 (germline): MGHDK, SYGVNS. The length of the CDR3 is 14 residues. Trimming cost V 3 bases and J 5 bases, with 13 bases left between them. The CDR3 loop is CASSELASQETQYF. In nucleotides, the CDR3 is TGTGCCAGCAGTGAGCTAGCGTCACAGGAGACCCAGTACTTC. Variable domain in full (rest from reference TRBV25-1 and TRBJ2-5): EADIYQTPRYLVIGTGKKITLECSQTMGHDKMYWYQQDPGMELHLIHYSYGVNSTEKGDLSSESTVSRIRTEHFPLTLESARPSHTSQYLCASSELASQETQYFGPGTRLLVL.

The rearrangement joins TRBV28 to TRBJ1-1, with TRBD1 as a possible D gene (6 bases). CDR1 is MDHEN, CDR2 SYDVKM, per germline. CDR3 length: 15 residues. V lost 10 bases and J lost 1, with 19 bases in between. The chain's CDR3 is CATGGWTVENTEAFF. The CDR3 DNA sequence: TGTGCCACCGGGGGTTGGACAGTAGAGAACACTGAAGCTTTCTTT.

The chain is built from TRBV5-1 and TRBJ1-1; TRBD1 matches at 11 bases. Germline assignment: CDR1 SGHRS and CDR2 YFSETQ. This CDR3 is 15 amino acids long. V trimming: 0 bases; J trimming: 7 bases; junction bases outside the gene matches: 5. The CDR3: CASSLGDRGYNEAFF. The CDR3 DNA is TGCGCCAGCAGCTTGGGGGACAGGGGGTACAATGAAGCTTTCTTT.

This clonotype appeared a single time. CDR3 amino acids: CAISLNPLAGADTQYF. The CDR3 region has the DNA TGTGCCATCAGTCTTAACCCACTAGCGGGAGCGGATACGCAGTATTTT. This chain uses TRBV10-3 with TRBJ2-3; 11 bases are a match to TRBD2. Unmatched junction bases numbered 10, after V lost 5 bases and J lost 6 bases. Germline assignment: CDR1 ENHRY and CDR2 SYGVKD. CDR3 length: 16 residues.

The chain carries TRBV7-2 and TRBJ2-3; possible D gene TRBD1, 5 bases. The germline V and J ends were trimmed by 3 bases and 4 bases, with 11 bases remaining between them. The germline CDR1 and CDR2 sequences are SGHTA and FQGNSA. The CDR3 contains 14 residues. The chain's CDR3 is CASSLNRGADTQYF. The DNA for the CDR3 is TGTGCCAGCAGCTTGAATAGGGGTGCAGATACGCAGTATTTT.

The V and J genes are TRBV7-2 and TRBJ2-1; D gene uncertain. The germline gives CDR1 SGHTA, CDR2 FQGNSA. V shed 7 bases and J shed 5 bases, with 6 bases lying between them. The CDR3 loop spans 11 amino acids. The CDR3 nucleotides are TGTGCCAGCACCTTCCACAATGAGCAGTTCTTC. Translation gives CASTFHNEQFF.

This chain links TRBV6-1 with TRBJ2-5; D may be TRBD1 (6 bases). V lost 6 bases and J 1 base, leaving 9 bases between the germline ends. This CDR3 contains 13 residues. Per germline, CDR1 MNHNS and CDR2 SASEGT. Here the CDR3 reads CASSWDIQETQYF. For the CDR3, the DNA is TGTGCCAGCAGCTGGGACATCCAAGAGACCCAGTACTTC.

V usage is TRBV5-5 and J usage is TRBJ1-3, with 7 bases that match TRBD1. This CDR3 spans 16 amino acids. Trimming at V came to 4 bases and at J to 0 bases, leaving 7 bases not matched to a gene. Per the germline V gene, CDR1 is SGHKS and CDR2 is YYEKEE (reference sequence). CDR3 amino acids: CASSRRRDSSGNTIYF. The CDR3 DNA sequence: TGTGCCAGCAGCCGACGACGGGACAGCTCTGGAAACACCATATATTTT.

This clonotype was detected only a few times. The chain employs TRBV6-1 and TRBJ2-7; 12 bases agree with TRBD1. This CDR3 has 15 amino acids. Germline CDR1 is MNHNS and CDR2 is SASEGT. With 5 bases clipped from V and 4 bases from J, the junction kept 6 bases outside the gene matches. The CDR3: CASSPGTGGFYEQYV. Written as DNA, the CDR3 is TGTGCCAGCAGTCCCGGGACAGGGGGCTTTTACGAGCAGTACGTC.

The chain joins TRBV28 to TRBJ1-1; no clear D. The CDR3 loop spans 15 amino acids. Germline lookup yields CDR1 MDHEN and CDR2 SYDVKM. Trimming shortened V by 1 base and J by 0 bases, and 9 bases separated the two germline ends. The CDR3 region has the DNA TGTGCCAGCAGTTTATTGTTCTCCTTGAACACTGAAGCTTTCTTT. Its protein is CASSLLFSLNTEAFF. Drawing the rest from reference TRBV28 and TRBJ1-1, the complete variable domain is DVKVTQSSRYLVKRTGEKVFLECVQDMDHENMFWYRQDPGLGLRLIYFSYDVKMKEKGDIPEGYSVSREKKERFSLILESASTNQTSMYLCASSLLFSLNTEAFFGQGTRLTVV.